The present entry profiles one T cell receptor beta chain with its context. The antigen is not known. This entry belongs to a study of blood T cells in healthy people across ages. Whole-study findings and limits: Per million T cells, the diversity of TCR beta decreased roughly linearly as age advanced. Those diversity estimates obtained from one million T cells were thought to be underestimates.

A second PCR, run for about 6 to 11 cycles, used a sample-barcoded 5' primer plus a J-beta primer mix. A 12-random-nucleotide template-switch adaptor tagged each cDNA molecule. TCRdb used MiXCR to reprocess the 5' RACE reads, holding one entry per CDR3 protein. This sample has 590,000 or so distinct CDR3 sequences, with approximately 30% found just once. The V end was cut by 4 bases, the J end by 0 bases, with 13 bases between. CDR3 length: 16 residues. Germline values: CDR1 SGHTA, CDR2 FQGNSA. The chain combines TRBV7-2 with TRBJ2-1; D may be TRBD1 (6 bases). The source material was blood. This TCR came from a woman of 80 years or more in good health. The CDR3 loop reads CASSSRTESSYNEQFF. CDR3 coding DNA: TGTGCCAGCAGCTCTCGGACAGAGAGCTCCTACAATGAGCAGTTCTTC.